The T cell receptor beta chain under discussion was sequenced for a study of blood T cell repertoires in COVID-19. Study information: Samples taken during acute and convalescent COVID-19 were collected in the United States, Italy and Spain.

The CDR3 spans 13 residues. In the authors' methods: Researchers report that nucleated cell counts were estimated from reference gene primer amplification. The assay was immunoSEQ multiplex PCR, and TCRdb's table has in-frame clones only and misses some. V and J calls and clone size are those listed in that table; D and trimming were worked out from the DNA. The table records 250,000 to 300,000 clones, about three quarters of them present only once. This clone was observed a single time. V gene TRBV21-1 combines with J gene TRBJ2-1; TRBD1 reflects the table's D call only, with no check against the DNA. TRBV21-1 is reported as a pseudogene. The sequencing input was peripheral blood. The clonotype comes from an elderly woman with acute or convalescent COVID-19. The CDR3 bases are TGTGCCAGCACGACCACAGGGTACAATGAGCAGTTCTTC. Translation: CASTTTGYNEQFF.